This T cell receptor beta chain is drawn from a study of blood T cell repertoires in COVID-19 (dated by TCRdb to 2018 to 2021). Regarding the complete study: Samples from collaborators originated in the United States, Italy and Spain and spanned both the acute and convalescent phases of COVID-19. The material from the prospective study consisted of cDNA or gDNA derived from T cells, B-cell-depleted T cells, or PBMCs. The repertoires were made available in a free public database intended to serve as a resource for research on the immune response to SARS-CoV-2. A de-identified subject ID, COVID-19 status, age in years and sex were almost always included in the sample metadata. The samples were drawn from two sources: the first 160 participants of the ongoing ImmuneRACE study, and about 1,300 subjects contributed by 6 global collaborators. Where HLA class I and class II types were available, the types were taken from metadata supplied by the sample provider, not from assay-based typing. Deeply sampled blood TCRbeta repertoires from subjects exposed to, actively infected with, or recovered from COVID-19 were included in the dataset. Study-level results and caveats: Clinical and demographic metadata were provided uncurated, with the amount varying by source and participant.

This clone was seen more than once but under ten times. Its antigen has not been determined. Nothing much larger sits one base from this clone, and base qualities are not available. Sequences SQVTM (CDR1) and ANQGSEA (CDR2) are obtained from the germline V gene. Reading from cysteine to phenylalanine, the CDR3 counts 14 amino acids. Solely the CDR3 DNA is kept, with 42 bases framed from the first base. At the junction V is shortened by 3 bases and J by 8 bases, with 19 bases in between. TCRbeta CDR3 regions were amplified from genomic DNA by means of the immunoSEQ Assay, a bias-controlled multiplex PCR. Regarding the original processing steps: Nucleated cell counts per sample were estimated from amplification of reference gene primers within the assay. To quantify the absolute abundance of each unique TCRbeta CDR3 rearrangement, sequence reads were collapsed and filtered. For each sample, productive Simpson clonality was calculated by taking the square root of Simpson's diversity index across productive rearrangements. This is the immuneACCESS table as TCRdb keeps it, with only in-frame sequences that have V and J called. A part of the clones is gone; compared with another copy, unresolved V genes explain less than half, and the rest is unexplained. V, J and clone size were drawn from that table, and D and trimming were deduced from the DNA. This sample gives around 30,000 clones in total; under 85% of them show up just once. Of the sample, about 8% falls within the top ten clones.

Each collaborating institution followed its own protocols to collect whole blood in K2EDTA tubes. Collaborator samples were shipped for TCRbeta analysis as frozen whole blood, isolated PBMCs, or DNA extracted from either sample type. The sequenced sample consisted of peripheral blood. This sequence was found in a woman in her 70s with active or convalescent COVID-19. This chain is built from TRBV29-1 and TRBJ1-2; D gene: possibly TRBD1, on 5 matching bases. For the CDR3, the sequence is CSVDVGQGRYGYTF. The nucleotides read TGCAGCGTTGATGTAGGGCAGGGTAGATACGGCTACACCTTC.